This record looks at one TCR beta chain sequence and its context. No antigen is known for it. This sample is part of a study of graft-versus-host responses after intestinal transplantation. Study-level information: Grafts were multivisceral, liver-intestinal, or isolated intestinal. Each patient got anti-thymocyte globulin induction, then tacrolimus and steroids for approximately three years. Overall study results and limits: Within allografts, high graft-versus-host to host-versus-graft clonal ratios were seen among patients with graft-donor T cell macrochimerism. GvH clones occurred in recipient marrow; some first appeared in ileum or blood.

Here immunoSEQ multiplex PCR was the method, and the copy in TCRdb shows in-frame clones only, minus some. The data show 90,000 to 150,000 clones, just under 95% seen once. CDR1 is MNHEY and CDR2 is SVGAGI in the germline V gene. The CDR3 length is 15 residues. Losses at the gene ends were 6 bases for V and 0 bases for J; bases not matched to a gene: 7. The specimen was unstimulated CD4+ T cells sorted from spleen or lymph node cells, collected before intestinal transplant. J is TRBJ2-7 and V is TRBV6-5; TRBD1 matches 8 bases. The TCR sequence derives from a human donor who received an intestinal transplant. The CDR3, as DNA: TGTGCCAGCAGGGATCCGGGACAGGTCTCCTACGAGCAGTACTTC. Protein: CASRDPGQVSYEQYF.